This T cell receptor (beta chain) was found in a study of shared clonotypes between healthy human individuals. Per germline, CDR1 SQVTM and CDR2 ANQGSEA. CDR3 length equals 13 residues. V trimming: 6 bases; J trimming: 4 bases; junction bases outside the gene matches: 7. Measured with immunoSEQ multiplex PCR; TCRdb has only the in-frame clones, and not every one. The sample contains fewer than 500,000 clones, about 80% of which appear only once. The chain links TRBV29-1 to TRBJ2-7; 9 bases fit TRBD2. The sequence derives from a woman between 40 and 50 years old in good health. Some clones in this sample may be carry-over from other donors' samples. The sample consisted of PBMCs. The CDR3 bases are TGCAGCGTACAACTAGCGGGTTCGTACGAGCAGTACTTC. This encodes CSVQLAGSYEQYF.